This paragraph reports one T cell receptor (beta chain). This sample stems from a study of cytomegalovirus exposure and HLA in healthy donors. Germline V lookup: CDR1 SGHTA, CDR2 FQGNSA. V dropped 4 bases and J dropped 7; count of bases not matched to a gene: 15. The CDR3 is 19 residues long. The primer mix had 60 Vbeta and 13 Jbeta primers. Assay: immunoSEQ multiplex PCR; the TCRdb copy retains only in-frame clones and omits some. The table records about 180,000 clones, around 84% of them present only once. The clonotype was recovered from a girl aged 2 to 10 in good health and CMV-seropositive. Sequencing was performed on PBMCs. The chain is built from TRBV7-2 and TRBJ2-1; TRBD2 matches 14 bases. As DNA, the CDR3 is TGTGCCAGCAGCTCCCTGGGACTAGCGGGAGTTTCTGGGGAAAATGAGCAGTTCTTC. This sequence encodes CASSSLGLAGVSGENEQFF. The whole variable domain, filled in from reference TRBV7-2 and TRBJ2-1, reads GAGVSQSPSNKVTEKGKDVELRCDPISGHTALYWYRQSLGQGLEFLIYFQGNSAPDKSGLPSDRFSAERTGGSVSTLTIQRTQQEDSAVYLCASSSLGLAGVSGENEQFFGPGTRLTVL.